Shown below are 31 T cell receptor beta chains from a single sample sequenced in a study of T cells in localized non-small cell lung cancer. The method was immunoSEQ multiplex PCR; TCRdb's version includes in-frame clones alone and lacks a portion of them. The sample yields about 53,000 clones, over 80% seen once. The sample in question was peripheral blood mononuclear cells, obtained before any cancer treatment. The origin of the receptors is a man aged 40-75 years with stage III lung adenocarcinoma.

The chain couples TRBV9 to TRBJ2-7; no definite D call. The germline CDR1 and CDR2 sequences are SGDLS and YYNGEE. The CDR3 is made up of 14 amino acids. V dropped 0 bases and J dropped 5 bases, with 12 bases sitting between them. CDR3 protein: CASSVDLLRDEQYF. CDR3 DNA sequence: TGTGCCAGCAGCGTAGATTTGCTAAGGGACGAGCAGTACTTC.

This clone was found a few times. The V gene is TRBV30, the J gene TRBJ1-5; the D gene is possibly TRBD1 (6 bases). CDR1 and CDR2 from the germline V gene are GTSNPN and SVGIG (reference sequence). V was trimmed by 3 bases and J by 10 bases, leaving 19 bases between them. The CDR3 totals 14 residues. The CDR3, as DNA: TGTGCCTGGAGCATGACAGGCCCCGGGAGCCCCCAGCATTTT. Protein sequence: CAWSMTGPGSPQHF.

The chain has TRBV7-2 and TRBJ2-7; D not resolved. CDR1 and CDR2 from the germline V gene are SGHTA and FQGNSA. This CDR3 is 15 amino acids long. With 1 base removed from V and 2 bases from J, the gap between germline ends came to 12 bases. CDR3 nucleotide sequence: TGTGCCAGCAGCTTAGGATCGGGCGGACCCTACGAGCAGTACTTC. Its protein product is CASSLGSGGPYEQYF.

The chain is built from TRBV29-1 and TRBJ1-1; D gene uncertain. Trimming pared 7 bases from V and 6 bases from J, leaving 15 bases between. The length of the CDR3 is 12 residues. The germline V gene encodes CDR1 SQVTM and CDR2 ANQGSEA. CDR3 sequence: CSGRHLHPEAFF. DNA for the CDR3: TGCAGCGGTCGACACCTCCACCCTGAAGCTTTCTTT.

This chain uses TRBV5-5 with TRBJ2-3; D gene unclear. The CDR3 length is 15 residues. Germline CDR1 is SGHKS and CDR2 is YYEKEE (reference sequence). Trimming pared 0 bases from V and 0 bases from J, leaving 8 bases between. CDR3 residues: CASSLGGGSTDTQYF. CDR3 coding DNA: TGTGCCAGCAGCTTGGGCGGCGGTAGCACAGATACGCAGTATTTT.

This chain connects TRBV19 to TRBJ2-5; D may be TRBD1 (5 bases). The CDR3 runs 13 residues. Per the germline V gene, CDR1 is LNHDA and CDR2 is SQIVND (reference sequence). Trimming shortened V by 10 bases and J by 1 base, and 13 bases separated the two germline ends. The CDR3, as DNA: TGTGCCACCTCGACAGCGCCCCAAGAGACCCAGTACTTC. Translated: CATSTAPQETQYF.

This clone was detected a few times. One junction end disagrees with the germline gene, perhaps due to a read error. V gene TRBV4-2 combines with J gene TRBJ2-7; 14 bases are a match to TRBD2. CDR3 length: 15 amino acids. The germline V gene encodes CDR1 LGHNA and CDR2 YNFKEQ. CDR3 bases: TGTGCCAGCAGCCCTGGGACTAGCGGGAGCTCCCCCTCTATCTTC. It yields the protein CASSPGTSGSSPSIF.

The chain joins TRBV6-6 to TRBJ2-2; 7 positions match TRBD1. With 6 bases clipped from V and 2 bases from J, the junction kept 3 bases outside the gene matches. The CDR3 extends over 14 amino acids. Looked up from germline, CDR1 is MNHNY and CDR2 is SVGAGI (reference sequence). The CDR3 is CASSRDSNTGELFF. The CDR3, as DNA: TGTGCCAGCAGCCGGGACAGTAACACCGGGGAGCTGTTTTTT.

The chain combines TRBV2 with TRBJ1-5, with D unclear. Trimming shortened V by 4 bases and J by 5 bases, and 9 bases separated the two germline ends. CDR1 is SNHLY, CDR2 FYNNEI, per germline. The length of the CDR3 is 13 residues. The DNA of the CDR3 is TGTGCCAGCAGTGGCGGACGGGATCAGCCCCAGCATTTT. Its translation: CASSGGRDQPQHF.

This rearrangement joins TRBV18 to TRBJ2-1; the D is unclear. The CDR3 spans 12 residues. Germline CDR1 reads KGHSH; CDR2 reads LQKENI. The V end was cut by 4 bases, the J end by 6 bases, with 7 bases between. In DNA form, the CDR3 reads TGTGCCAGCTCACGAGGCGGCAATGAGCAGTTCTTC. It specifies CASSRGGNEQFF.

The genes are TRBV10-3 and TRBJ2-7; 8 bases are shared with TRBD1. Germline CDR1 and CDR2: ENHRY and SYGVKD. With 5 bases clipped from V and 5 bases from J, the junction kept 5 bases outside the gene matches. The CDR3 loop spans 13 amino acids. CDR3 in DNA: TGTGCCATCAGTTCAGGACAGGGCGACGAGCAGTACTTC. Its protein is CAISSGQGDEQYF.

This clone was detected only a few times. This sequence joins TRBV7-9 and TRBJ1-4; no clear D gene. Trimming took 7 bases from V and 8 from J, leaving 11 bases between them. Per germline, CDR1 SEHNR and CDR2 FQNEAQ (reference sequence). CDR3 length equals 12 residues. For the CDR3, the DNA is TGTGCCAGCATCGGCAGGAAAGAAAAACTGTTTTTT. It specifies CASIGRKEKLFF.

The chain combines TRBV29-1 with TRBJ2-1; a weak D match, TRBD1 (6 bases). CDR1 SQVTM and CDR2 ANQGSEA come from the germline V gene. V lost 3 bases and J lost 6, with 9 bases in between. This CDR3 spans 12 amino acids. The chain's CDR3 is CSVDAGVNEQFF. CDR3 DNA: TGCAGCGTTGATGCAGGGGTCAATGAGCAGTTCTTC.

This rearrangement joins TRBV27 to TRBJ2-5; 8 bases line up with TRBD2. The CDR3 runs 15 residues. Unmatched junction bases numbered 13, after V lost 6 bases and J lost 7 bases. Looked up from germline, CDR1 is MNHEY and CDR2 is SMNVEV (reference sequence). CDR3: CASRPQSGGVGTQYF. The DNA of the CDR3 is TGTGCCAGCAGGCCGCAAAGCGGGGGAGTAGGGACCCAGTACTTC.

The rearrangement uses TRBV7-9 and TRBJ2-7; 11 nucleotides agree with TRBD1. Germline V gene sequence: CDR1 SEHNR, CDR2 FQNEAQ (reference sequence). V trimming: 5 bases; J trimming: 7 bases; junction bases outside the gene matches: 10. The CDR3 loop spans 15 amino acids. The CDR3 reads CASSVTGQGVGEQYF. The CDR3 DNA reads TGTGCCAGCAGCGTAACGGGACAGGGGGTAGGGGAGCAGTACTTC.

The chain has TRBV6-5 and TRBJ2-5; D remains ambiguous. Germline V gives CDR1 MNHEY, CDR2 SVGAGI. The CDR3 spans 12 residues. V lost 2 bases and J lost 7, with 8 bases in between. For the CDR3, the DNA is TGTGCCAGCAGTTACGACGACGGGACCCAGTACTTC. It yields the protein CASSYDDGTQYF.

A note on this clone: Within the sample, other DNA sequences also encode this same CDR3. The J gene is TRBJ1-1, the V gene TRBV5-1; perhaps TRBD1 as D (5 bases). The CDR3 consists of 17 residues. Germline V gene lookup returns CDR1 SGHRS and CDR2 YFSETQ. The germline V and J ends were trimmed by 0 bases and 1 base, with 16 bases remaining between them. The CDR3, as DNA: TGCGCCAGCAGCTTGGGTCTGGGGGGTGTGGAGAACACTGAAGCTTTCTTT. Amino acid sequence: CASSLGLGGVENTEAFF.

V and J are TRBV19 and TRBJ2-7; D is possibly TRBD1 (6 bases). The CDR3 loop spans 15 amino acids. V shed 3 bases and J shed 1 base, with 13 bases lying between them. Germline V gives CDR1 LNHDA, CDR2 SQIVND (reference sequence). CDR3 nucleotides: TGTGCCAGTAGTATCGCGACAGGCCGGTCCTACGAGCAGTACTTC. Protein sequence: CASSIATGRSYEQYF.

The chain couples TRBV7-9 to TRBJ1-1; D unresolved. V lost 1 base and J lost 5, with 5 bases in between. The V gene's germline CDR1 is SEHNR and CDR2 FQNEAQ (reference sequence). The CDR3 contains 12 residues. The CDR3, as DNA: TGTGCCAGCAGCTTAGGGGCTACTGAAGCTTTCTTT. As protein: CASSLGATEAFF.

The chain uses TRBV28 and TRBJ2-2; tentatively, D is TRBD2 (6 bases). V was pared by 6 bases and J by 1 base, with 12 bases between. The CDR3 runs to 15 residues. CDR1 and CDR2 (germline): MDHEN, SYDVKM. The CDR3 loop reads CASRPLRGNTGELFF. CDR3 nucleotide sequence: TGTGCCAGCAGGCCCCTGCGGGGGAACACCGGGGAGCTGTTTTTT.

The chain has TRBV29-1 and TRBJ2-1, with TRBD1 matching 9 bases. Unmatched junction bases numbered 9, after V lost 2 bases and J lost 7 bases. This CDR3 is 15 amino acids long. Germline V gives CDR1 SQVTM, CDR2 ANQGSEA. The DNA for the CDR3 is TGCAGCGTTGAATTTCCGGGACAGGGAAGTAATGAGCAGTTCTTC. Amino acids: CSVEFPGQGSNEQFF.

This chain uses TRBV10-1 with TRBJ2-7; D possibly corresponds to TRBD2 (5 bases). Trimming left V 0 bases short and J 5 bases short, with 11 bases between. CDR1 and CDR2 (germline): WNHNN, SYGVQD (reference sequence). This CDR3 comprises 14 residues. The CDR3 loop is CASSESSSGNEQYF. The CDR3 bases are TGCGCCAGCAGTGAGTCGTCGTCCGGGAACGAGCAGTACTTC.

The gene calls are TRBV7-9 and TRBJ1-6; 9 nucleotides agree with TRBD1. Germline trimming cut 1 base from V and 6 bases from J; bases unmatched to any gene: 1. CDR1 and CDR2 from the germline V gene are SEHNR and FQNEAQ (reference sequence). CDR3 length: 15 residues. CDR3 protein: CASSLEGQGNSPLHF. CDR3 DNA: TGTGCCAGCAGCTTAGAGGGACAGGGTAATTCACCCCTCCACTTT.

The J gene is TRBJ1-5, the V gene TRBV6-5; D unresolved. The germline gives CDR1 MNHEY, CDR2 SVGAGI. V was clipped by 5 bases and J by 3 bases, with 14 bases between them. The CDR3 spans 15 residues. The CDR3 DNA reads as TGTGCCAGCAGTCCACGGGTACTCGACAATCAGCCCCAGCATTTT. As protein: CASSPRVLDNQPQHF.

The rearrangement joins TRBV30 to TRBJ1-4; D is ambiguous. Deletions cut 0 bases from V and 1 base from J, with 9 bases between. Germline values: CDR1 GTSNPN, CDR2 SVGIG (reference sequence). This CDR3 is 15 amino acids long. The CDR3 DNA follows: TGTGCCTGGAGTGTTCCACTAATAACTAATGAAAAACTGTTTTTT. Amino acids: CAWSVPLITNEKLFF.

The chain has TRBV2 and TRBJ2-7; no clear D gene. CDR1 and CDR2 from the germline V gene are SNHLY and FYNNEI. CDR3 length: 16 amino acids. V was pared by 2 bases and J by 0 bases, with 14 bases between. The CDR3 DNA reads as TGTGCCAGCAGTGAATTCGAAGGAAAGAGCTCCTACGAGCAGTACTTC. Translated, it gives CASSEFEGKSSYEQYF.

The chain has TRBV19 and TRBJ1-1; D is unresolved. The CDR3 runs to 13 residues. The V end was cut by 3 bases, the J end by 1 base, with 6 bases between. Per the germline V gene, CDR1 is LNHDA and CDR2 is SQIVND (reference sequence). The CDR3 nucleotides are TGTGCCAGTAGTATCGGAGGGAACACTGAAGCTTTCTTT. It is translated as CASSIGGNTEAFF.

CDR3 loop: CASSFSGGSTDTQYF. For the CDR3, the DNA is TGTGCCAGCAGCTTCTCGGGGGGGAGCACAGATACGCAGTATTTT. The chain links TRBV5-4 to TRBJ2-3, with 8 bases fitting TRBD2. The CDR3 runs 15 residues. The V and J ends lost 2 bases and 0 bases, in that order; junction bases with no gene match: 2. Per germline, CDR1 SGHNT and CDR2 YYREEE (reference sequence).

The V call is TRBV5-6, the J call TRBJ1-2; no firm D call. Germline V gene data show CDR1 as SGHDT and CDR2 as YYEEEE. Trimming removed 5 bases at V and 5 bases at J, with 7 bases between. This CDR3 contains 11 residues. CDR3 sequence reads: CASRRDYGYTF. CDR3 nucleotides: TGTGCCAGCAGAAGGGATTATGGCTACACCTTC.

The CDR3 region has the DNA TGTGCCAGCAGCTTAACGCAGGGAAGCAGCTACACCTTC. This translates into CASSLTQGSSYTF. This chain joins TRBV7-9 and TRBJ1-2, with D possibly matching TRBD1 (5 bases). The CDR3 loop spans 13 amino acids. Germline-derived CDR1 and CDR2 are SEHNR and FQNEAQ (reference sequence). V gave up 2 bases and J gave up 9 bases, with 13 bases separating them.

J is TRBJ2-1 and V is TRBV7-6; D is possibly TRBD2 (5 bases). This CDR3 is built from 14 residues. Germline assignment: CDR1 SGHVS and CDR2 FNYEAQ. The ends were cut back, 5 bases at V and 4 bases at J, with 12 bases in the middle. The CDR3 DNA reads as TGTGCCAGCAGCAAAAGGACGGGGTACAATGAGCAGTTCTTC. Translated, it gives CASSKRTGYNEQFF.